The rows below give T cell receptor beta chains drawn from one sample of a study of OX40 agonist ivuxolimab in advanced cancers. The method was immunoSEQ multiplex PCR; TCRdb's version includes in-frame clones alone and lacks a portion of them. The data contain some 72,000 clones, roughly four fifths of them singletons. The material was CD4+ or CD8+ T cells sorted from blood, obtained in a trial of the OX40 agonist ivuxolimab. Every receptor here comes from an adult with an advanced solid tumor such as melanoma, head and neck, liver or kidney cancer. CDR3s include the opening cysteine and the closing phenylalanine or tryptophan. The D gene is left open where the match is weak. Expanded clones get a size class; other rows say once, few or many, or leave the size out.

v_call	j_call	d_call	clone_size	cdr3_aa	cdr3_nt
TRBV2	TRBJ2-7	TRBD1	-	CASTLNRGRVQYF	TGTGCCAGCACCTTGAACAGGGGTAGGGTGCAGTACTTC
TRBV30	TRBJ2-5	-	-	CAWSGGLQETQYF	TGTGCCTGGAGCGGGGGACTCCAAGAGACCCAGTACTTC
TRBV2	TRBJ1-2	-	-	CASSEQGGGYGYTF	TGTGCCAGCAGTGAGCAGGGAGGGGGCTATGGCTACACCTTC
TRBV6-6	TRBJ2-5	TRBD1	once	CASSLGTGQETQYF	TGTGCCAGCAGTCTCGGGACAGGGCAAGAGACCCAGTACTTC
TRBV4-3	TRBJ2-7	-	-	CASSQDFISAQQYF	TGCGCCAGCAGCCAAGATTTTATATCGGCCCAGCAGTACTTC
TRBV2	TRBJ2-1	TRBD1	-	CASEAGGTEQFF	TGTGCCAGCGAGGCAGGGGGCACTGAGCAGTTCTTC
TRBV28	TRBJ1-6	-	-	CASSLSETGPVDNSPLHF	TGTGCCAGCAGTTTATCTGAGACAGGCCCGGTGGATAATTCACCCCTCCACTTT
TRBV30	TRBJ2-3	TRBD2	-	CAWSVLLAGRFF	TGTGCCTGGAGTGTCTTACTAGCGGGGCGGTTTTTT
TRBV7-2	TRBJ2-7	-	few	CASSGKGEEGVRGEQYF	TGTGCCAGCAGCGGGAAGGGCGAAGAGGGCGTCAGGGGAGAGCAGTACTTC
TRBV29-1	TRBJ1-5	-	-	CSVCSSGEEPQHF	TGCAGCGTTTGTTCTTCCGGTGAGGAGCCCCAGCATTTT
TRBV30	TRBJ2-7	TRBD1	-	CAWRRDRPYEQYF	TGTGCCTGGCGCCGGGACAGACCCTACGAGCAGTACTTC
TRBV19	TRBJ2-3	TRBD1	once	CASSNSADRGGTDTQYF	TGTGCCAGTAGTAACTCCGCGGACAGGGGCGGTACAGATACGCAGTATTTT
TRBV6-5	TRBJ1-2	TRBD1	-	CASHVGQGGYGYTF	TGTGCCAGCCATGTAGGACAGGGAGGCTATGGCTACACCTTC
TRBV6-6	TRBJ1-4	TRBD1	-	CASSYPDRADEKLFF	TGTGCCAGCAGTTACCCGGACAGGGCGGATGAAAAACTGTTTTTT
TRBV2	TRBJ1-6	-	-	CASSGTGSSYNSPLHF	TGTGCCAGCAGTGGGACTGGCAGCTCCTATAATTCACCCCTCCACTTT
TRBV7-2	TRBJ2-7	-	-	CASSPVGTGEQYF	TGTGCCAGCAGCCCAGTCGGGACGGGCGAGCAGTACTTC
TRBV28	TRBJ2-6	-	-	CASTPTRSGANVLTF	TGTGCCAGCACCCCAACTAGGTCTGGGGCCAACGTCCTGACTTTC
TRBV28	TRBJ1-2	-	-	CASRTGTINYGYTF	TGTGCCAGCAGGACCGGGACAATAAACTATGGCTACACCTTC
TRBV7-2	TRBJ2-3	TRBD2	few	CASSRSSGGPVGTDTQYF	TGTGCCAGCAGCAGGAGTAGCGGGGGCCCGGTGGGCACAGATACGCAGTATTTT
TRBV11-3	TRBJ1-2	-	-	CASSLSSREGKGYGYTF	TGTGCCAGCAGCTTAAGTAGCAGGGAAGGGAAGGGCTATGGCTACACCTTC
TRBV9	TRBJ2-3	-	-	CASSRRVSTDTQYF	TGTGCCAGCAGCCGGCGGGTGAGCACAGATACGCAGTATTTT
TRBV5-4	TRBJ2-3	-	-	CASSLGWASADTQYF	TGTGCCAGCAGCTTGGGGTGGGCCAGCGCAGATACGCAGTATTTT
TRBV28	TRBJ2-7	TRBD2	-	CASTGGYEQYF	TGTGCCAGCACGGGAGGCTACGAGCAGTACTTC
TRBV11-2	TRBJ2-2	-	-	CASRSTNTGELFF	TGTGCCAGCAGATCAACGAACACCGGGGAGCTGTTTTTT
TRBV30	TRBJ2-2	-	-	CAWRITGELFF	TGTGCCTGGAGGATTACCGGGGAGCTGTTTTTT
TRBV6-1	TRBJ1-3	-	once	CASSGGGSFSGNTIYF	TGTGCCAGCAGTGGGGGGGGATCCTTCTCTGGAAACACCATATATTTT
TRBV7-3	TRBJ2-3	TRBD2	-	CASSLGTSGGTDTQYF	TGTGCCAGCAGCTTAGGTACTAGCGGGGGGACAGATACGCAGTATTTT
TRBV19	TRBJ2-2	-	-	CASSIRGTVRGGELFF	TGTGCCAGTAGTATCCGCGGGACAGTCCGAGGCGGGGAGCTGTTTTTT
TRBV15	TRBJ1-1	-	-	CATSIRTGTEAFF	TGTGCCACCAGCATTAGGACCGGAACTGAAGCTTTCTTT
TRBV5-1	TRBJ2-2	TRBD2	few	CASVRTSANTGELFF	TGCGCCAGCGTCCGGACTAGCGCAAACACCGGGGAGCTGTTTTTT
TRBV2	TRBJ1-2	-	medium-sized	CASTLNSAGYTF	TGTGCCAGCACTCTGAATTCGGCGGGCTACACCTTC
TRBV6-1	TRBJ1-1	-	-	CASSDVAASSRNTEAFF	TGTGCCAGCAGTGATGTTGCGGCCTCCTCAAGGAACACTGAAGCTTTCTTT
TRBV7-3	TRBJ2-1	-	once	CASSSGGNEQFF	TGTGCCAGCAGCTCAGGGGGGAATGAGCAGTTCTTC